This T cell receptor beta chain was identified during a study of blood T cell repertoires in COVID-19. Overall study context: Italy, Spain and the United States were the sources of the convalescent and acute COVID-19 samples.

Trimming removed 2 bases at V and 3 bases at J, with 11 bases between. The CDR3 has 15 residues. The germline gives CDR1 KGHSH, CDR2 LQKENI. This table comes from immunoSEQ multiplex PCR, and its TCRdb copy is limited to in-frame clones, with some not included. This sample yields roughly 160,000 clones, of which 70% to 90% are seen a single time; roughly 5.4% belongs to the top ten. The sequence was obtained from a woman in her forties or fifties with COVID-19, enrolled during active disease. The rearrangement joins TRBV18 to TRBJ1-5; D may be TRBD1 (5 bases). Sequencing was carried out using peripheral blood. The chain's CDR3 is CASSPFSGNNQPQHF. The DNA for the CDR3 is TGTGCCAGCTCACCATTTTCAGGGAACAATCAGCCCCAGCATTTT.